These 30 T cell receptor beta chains share one sample of origin, sequenced in a study of shared clonotypes between healthy human individuals. Sequencing used immunoSEQ multiplex PCR; TCRdb keeps in-frame clones, though not all of them. Seen here are 2,500,000 or so clones, 85% to 95% observed once, and the top ten hold under 0.15%. Material for sequencing was naive CD4+ T cells sorted from blood. Stated subset: CD45RA+ positively selected. These receptors originate from a man aged 18 to 30 in good health.

This chain uses TRBV28 with TRBJ2-7, with D tentatively TRBD1 or TRBD2 (5 bases each). This CDR3 comprises 14 residues. The V end lost 4 bases, the J end lost 4 bases, and 14 bases lay between the germline ends. Germline-derived CDR1 and CDR2 are MDHEN and SYDVKM. The CDR3 region is CASSSGTTMYEQYF. The CDR3 coding sequence is TGTGCCAGCAGTTCCGGGACGACGATGTACGAGCAGTACTTC.

The rearrangement uses TRBV5-4 and TRBJ2-1; perhaps D is TRBD1 or TRBD2 (5 bases each). V lost 4 bases and J 5 bases, leaving 13 bases between the germline ends. CDR3 length: 14 amino acids. From germline, CDR1 is SGHNT and CDR2 YYREEE (reference sequence). CDR3 nucleotide sequence: TGTGCCAGCAGCCAGACCGGGACGCACAATGAGCAGTTCTTC. Translated, it gives CASSQTGTHNEQFF.

The rearrangement links TRBV30 to TRBJ2-7; 9 bases match TRBD2. The CDR3 runs 15 residues. Per the germline V gene, CDR1 is GTSNPN and CDR2 is SVGIG (reference sequence). V gave up 2 bases and J gave up 4 bases; unmatched junction bases: 9. The CDR3 region has the DNA TGTGCCTGGAGTCCCGGGGTTAGCGGGAGATACGAGCAGTACTTC. Protein sequence: CAWSPGVSGRYEQYF.

The J gene is TRBJ2-1, the V gene TRBV10-3; D perhaps matches TRBD2 (6 bases). Germline-derived CDR1 and CDR2 are ENHRY and SYGVKD. The CDR3 is 15 residues long. Trimming left V 3 bases short and J 3 bases short, with 12 bases between. CDR3: CAISEGVGGYNEQFF. The CDR3 bases are TGTGCCATCAGTGAAGGTGTCGGGGGCTACAATGAGCAGTTCTTC.

This clone was observed once. The genes are TRBV28 and TRBJ2-7; D is ambiguous. The CDR3 contains 12 residues. Germline loops: CDR1 MDHEN, CDR2 SYDVKM. The germline V and J ends were trimmed by 10 bases and 0 bases, with 10 bases remaining between them. The CDR3 nucleotides are TGTGCCACTCTACAGAGCTCCTACGAGCAGTACTTC. Translating it yields CATLQSSYEQYF.

This clone was recorded only once. The CDR3 sequence is CASRGDRGTTF. The CDR3 coding sequence is TGTGCCAGCAGAGGGGACAGGGGTACCACCTTC. V usage is TRBV9 and J usage is TRBJ1-2, with 10 bases identical to TRBD1. The trim removed 5 bases at V and 13 bases at J, leaving 5 bases unmatched. CDR1 is SGDLS and CDR2 is YYNGEE in the germline V gene. The CDR3 has 11 residues.

This sequence joins TRBV7-9 and TRBJ1-4; 7 bases line up with TRBD1. This CDR3 spans 15 amino acids. Germline V gene sequence: CDR1 SEHNR, CDR2 FQNEAQ (reference sequence). The junction had 8 bases not matched to a gene; V was cut back by 6 bases and J by 4 bases. The CDR3 DNA is TGTGCCAGCAGGTCTGACGGGACAGTTAATGAAAAACTGTTTTTT. This translates into CASRSDGTVNEKLFF.

Concerning this clone itself: Other DNA sequences of this sample code for an identical CDR3. The chain employs TRBV9 and TRBJ1-5; TRBD1 might be the D (5 bases). Looked up from germline, CDR1 is SGDLS and CDR2 is YYNGEE. The V end was cut by 0 bases, the J end by 3 bases, with 7 bases between. The CDR3 is 14 residues long. This CDR3 is CASSVEGANQPQHF. CDR3 DNA sequence: TGTGCCAGCAGCGTAGAAGGGGCCAATCAGCCCCAGCATTTT.

The V and J genes are TRBV12-5 and TRBJ2-5, with 12 bases fitting TRBD2. The V gene end was trimmed by 0 bases and the J gene end by 5 bases; junction bases not matched to a gene: 7. Per germline, CDR1 LGHNT and CDR2 FRNRAP. This CDR3 region has 17 residues. This CDR3 is CASGLVGLAGGFETQYF. The CDR3 nucleotides read TGTGCTAGTGGTTTGGTAGGGCTAGCGGGGGGGTTTGAGACCCAGTACTTC.

This clone was picked up one time. The rearrangement joins TRBV18 to TRBJ2-6; D ambiguous. This CDR3 is built from 16 residues. V lost 1 base to trimming and J lost 0 bases, with 7 bases between them. Germline V gene lookup returns CDR1 KGHSH and CDR2 LQKENI. In nucleotides, the CDR3 is TGTGCCAGCTCACCACTACGGGTCTCTGGGGCCAACGTCCTGACTTTC. Amino acids: CASSPLRVSGANVLTF.

This clone has a handful of counts. This chain connects TRBV7-9 to TRBJ1-1, with D possibly TRBD1 on 5 matching bases. Germline CDR1 is SEHNR and CDR2 is FQNEAQ (reference sequence). The CDR3 has 14 residues. Trimming pared 1 base from V and 3 bases from J, leaving 9 bases between. CDR3 sequence reads: CASSLVGTHTEAFF. CDR3 nucleotides: TGTGCCAGCAGCTTAGTAGGGACGCACACTGAAGCTTTCTTT.

This chain uses TRBV7-9 with TRBJ2-3, with 13 bases that match TRBD2. The germline V gene encodes CDR1 SEHNR and CDR2 FQNEAQ (reference sequence). The CDR3 covers 16 residues. Losses at the gene ends were 5 bases for V and 4 bases for J; bases not matched to a gene: 6. The CDR3 here is CASSTRTSGRADTQYF. CDR3 nucleotide sequence: TGTGCCAGCAGCACACGTACTAGCGGGAGGGCAGATACGCAGTATTTT.

The chain carries TRBV5-8 and TRBJ2-5; 14 bases are shared with TRBD2. V trimming: 2 bases; J trimming: 5 bases; junction bases outside the gene matches: 2. CDR3 length: 15 amino acids. From germline, CDR1 is SGHTS and CDR2 YDEGEE. This CDR3 reads CASSLRLAGGETQYF. CDR3 in DNA: TGTGCCAGCAGCTTAAGACTAGCGGGAGGGGAGACCCAGTACTTC. The full variable domain, in which reference TRBV5-8 and TRBJ2-5 provide the parts outside the CDR3, is EAGVTQSPTHLIKTRGQQATLRCSPISGHTSVYWYQQALGLGLQFLLWYDEGEERNRGNFPPRFSGRQFPNYSSELNVNALELEDSALYLCASSLRLAGGETQYFGPGTRLLVL.

On this clone: Mismatch with germline at one junction end may stem from a read error. J is TRBJ1-6 and V is TRBV5-6, with D unclear. CDR1 is SGHDT and CDR2 is YYEEEE in the germline V gene. The CDR3 runs to 17 residues. This CDR3 reads CASNKEGKSSYNSPPHF. CDR3 coding DNA: TGTGCCAGCAACAAGGAGGGAAAGAGCTCCTATAATTCACCCCCCCACTTT.

The chain has TRBV7-2 and TRBJ2-7; D is undetermined. CDR1 is SGHTA and CDR2 is FQGNSA in the germline V gene. V shed 5 bases and J shed 4 bases, with 6 bases lying between them. The CDR3 runs to 11 residues. Here the CDR3 reads CASSMLYEQYF. The CDR3 nucleotides read TGTGCCAGCAGCATGCTGTACGAGCAGTACTTC.

The chain is built from TRBV30 and TRBJ2-5; TRBD2 might be the D (5 bases). The V end was cut by 0 bases, the J end by 10 bases, with 12 bases between. Germline assignment: CDR1 GTSNPN and CDR2 SVGIG (reference sequence). The CDR3 length is 12 residues. CDR3 amino acids: CAWSVPGVGQYF. CDR3 sequence (DNA): TGTGCCTGGAGTGTCCCCGGGGTGGGCCAGTACTTC.

This chain uses TRBV7-2 with TRBJ1-6; D unresolved. CDR1 and CDR2 from the germline V gene are SGHTA and FQGNSA. Trimming stripped 1 base from V and 6 bases from J, with 4 bases between. This CDR3 comprises 13 residues. CDR3 in amino acids: CASSLDSNSPLHF. DNA for the CDR3: TGTGCCAGCAGCTTAGACAGTAATTCACCCCTCCACTTT. Variable domain in full (rest from reference TRBV7-2 and TRBJ1-6): GAGVSQSPSNKVTEKGKDVELRCDPISGHTALYWYRQSLGQGLEFLIYFQGNSAPDKSGLPSDRFSAERTGGSVSTLTIQRTQQEDSAVYLCASSLDSNSPLHFGNGTRLTVT.

As DNA, the CDR3 is TGTGCCAGCAGCAAGAAGGGGACAGGGGGCCGGTACGAGCAGTACTTC. Translated, it gives CASSKKGTGGRYEQYF. The chain employs TRBV5-4 and TRBJ2-7; TRBD1 matches at 12 bases. This CDR3 comprises 16 residues. Trimming cost V 4 bases and J 4 bases; bases outside gene matches: 9. Germline-derived CDR1 and CDR2 are SGHNT and YYREEE (reference sequence).

The rearrangement joins TRBV28 to TRBJ2-7; the D is unclear. Trimming pared 2 bases from V and 2 bases from J, leaving 16 bases between. The CDR3 runs to 16 residues. Germline-derived CDR1 and CDR2 are MDHEN and SYDVKM. DNA for the CDR3: TGTGCCAGCAGTTTAAAGGGCGGTCCGGTTACCTACGAGCAGTACTTC. Its translation is CASSLKGGPVTYEQYF.

The DNA of the CDR3 is TGTGCCTGGAGTCCCAATAGAATAGCAGCAACTAATGAAAAACTGTTTTTT. Its translation is CAWSPNRIAATNEKLFF. The chain carries TRBV30 and TRBJ1-4, with D unclear. This CDR3 is 17 amino acids long. Germline V gene data show CDR1 as GTSNPN and CDR2 as SVGIG (reference sequence). Trimming pared 2 bases from V and 0 bases from J, leaving 16 bases between.

The chain uses TRBV7-8 and TRBJ2-7; TRBD2 agrees at 7 bases. The ends lost 1 base at V and 6 bases at J; junction bases unmatched: 3. Germline V gene data show CDR1 as SGHVS and CDR2 as FQNEAQ. The CDR3 extends over 13 amino acids. CDR3 nucleotides: TGTGCCAGCAGCTTAGACCTAGCGGTCGAGCAGTACTTC. Translated: CASSLDLAVEQYF.

The chain links TRBV9 to TRBJ2-7, with 7 bases lining up with TRBD1. The CDR3 runs to 15 residues. Germline V gives CDR1 SGDLS, CDR2 YYNGEE. The V segment lost 5 bases and the J segment 0 bases; nucleotides outside the gene matches: 8. This CDR3 reads CASSGDSPSSYEQYF. CDR3 nucleotide sequence: TGTGCCAGCAGTGGGGACAGCCCATCCTCCTACGAGCAGTACTTC.

The chain uses TRBV5-1 and TRBJ2-7; TRBD2 matches at 10 bases. J was trimmed by 3 bases and V by 3 bases; bases with no gene match: 9. This CDR3 spans 16 amino acids. Per the germline V gene, CDR1 is SGHRS and CDR2 is YFSETQ. The CDR3 loop is CASSSGSSGSLYEQYF. CDR3 nucleotides: TGCGCCAGCAGCTCGGGATCTAGCGGGAGCCTCTACGAGCAGTACTTC.

This clone came up a few times. J is TRBJ2-7 and V is TRBV2, with D uncertain. Germline V CDR1 and CDR2: SNHLY, FYNNEI. The CDR3 runs 11 residues. V was clipped by 6 bases and J by 6 bases, with 9 bases between them. The CDR3 region has the DNA TGTGCCAGCAGGGCTAGAGCCGAGCAGTACTTC. Translating gives CASRARAEQYF.

The rearrangement links TRBV15 to TRBJ2-7; the D is unclear. The CDR3 is made up of 13 amino acids. CDR1 is LNHNV and CDR2 is YYDKDF in the germline V gene (reference sequence). Trimming removed 1 base at V and 2 bases at J, with 6 bases between. CDR3 sequence (DNA): TGTGCCACCAGCAGAGTACCAGCCTACGAGCAGTACTTC. Protein: CATSRVPAYEQYF.

The chain has TRBV29-1 and TRBJ2-1; D perhaps matches TRBD1 (6 bases). The CDR3 spans 13 residues. Between the trimmed V and J ends, which lost 7 bases and 7 bases, there was a span of 17 bases. Germline assignment: CDR1 SQVTM and CDR2 ANQGSEA. The DNA for the CDR3 is TGCAGCGCAGAGCTAGGACAGTCAAATGAGCAGTTCTTC. This encodes CSAELGQSNEQFF.

With regard to this clone: This sample includes further DNA sequences coding for the same CDR3. The chain employs TRBV5-1 and TRBJ2-7, with a weak D call TRBD1 (6 bases). This CDR3 is 14 amino acids long. Trimming cost V 0 bases and J 2 bases, with 9 bases left between them. The germline V gene has CDR1 SGHRS and CDR2 YFSETQ. CDR3 bases: TGCGCCAGCAGCTTGGACGGGACAACCTACGAGCAGTACTTC. Encoded protein: CASSLDGTTYEQYF.

This rearrangement joins TRBV5-1 to TRBJ2-6, with a tentative D call TRBD1 (5 bases). The CDR3 length is 18 residues. CDR1 and CDR2 (germline): SGHRS, YFSETQ. The V end was cut by 1 base, the J end by 0 bases, with 14 bases between. This CDR3 reads CASSLPGLSNSGANVLTF. As DNA, the CDR3 is TGCGCCAGCAGCTTGCCAGGGCTATCGAACTCTGGGGCCAACGTCCTGACTTTC.

The chain joins TRBV10-2 to TRBJ2-7, with D unresolved. This CDR3 region has 12 residues. Germline V gene lookup returns CDR1 WSHSY and CDR2 SAAADI. The ends were cut back, 5 bases at V and 1 base at J, with 6 bases in the middle. DNA for the CDR3: TGCGCCAGCAGTCTGACTTCCTACGAGCAGTACTTC. Amino acids: CASSLTSYEQYF.

The J gene is TRBJ2-7, the V gene TRBV2; D may correspond to TRBD1 or TRBD2 (5 bases each). The CDR3 consists of 13 residues. Looked up from germline, CDR1 is SNHLY and CDR2 is FYNNEI. Between the trimmed V and J ends, which lost 7 bases and 4 bases, there was a span of 14 bases. The CDR3 reads CASMPRDVYEQYF. CDR3 DNA: TGTGCCAGCATGCCGAGGGACGTTTACGAGCAGTACTTC. The full variable domain, its missing parts supplied by reference TRBV2 and TRBJ2-7, is EPEVTQTPSHQVTQMGQEVILRCVPISNHLYFYWYRQILGQKVEFLVSFYNNEISEKSEIFDDQFSVERPDGSNFTLKIRSTKLEDSAMYFCASMPRDVYEQYFGPGTRLTVT.